The 11 T cell receptor beta chains given below trace back to one sample, sequenced in a study of T cells in Graves' hyperthyroidism and ophthalmopathy. Regions amplified from RNA transcripts were the TCR beta CDR3 regions. An initial round of RT-PCR targeting the TCR CDR3 relied on the HTBI primer set. TCRdb reprocessed the multiplex PCR reads with MiXCR, giving one entry per CDR3 protein. The sample contains more than 550,000 distinct CDR3 sequences, less than 45% of which appear only once. Material: peripheral blood or thyroid tissue (not recorded which). These receptors were obtained from an adult man with Graves' disease, either hyperthyroidism or ophthalmopathy (not recorded which).

Notes on this clonotype: One junction end disagrees with the germline gene, perhaps due to a read error. The V call is TRBV6-5, the J call TRBJ1-2, with D maybe TRBD1 (5 bases). Germline lookup yields CDR1 MNHEY and CDR2 SVGAGI. The CDR3 is made up of 11 amino acids. The DNA for the CDR3 is TGTGCCAGCAATTTAGGACAATCCTACGCCTTC. Translating it yields CASNLGQSYAF.

This clonotype appeared many times. The chain carries TRBV7-2 and TRBJ1-1, with 7 bases matching TRBD1. Germline values: CDR1 SGHTA, CDR2 FQGNSA. The junction had 7 bases not matched to a gene; V was cut back by 5 bases and J by 1 base. CDR3 size: 15 residues. The CDR3 bases are TGTGCCAGCAGCCTGGACAGGTCCCCGAACACTGAAGCTTTCTTT. This sequence encodes CASSLDRSPNTEAFF. Full variable domain (rest looked up from reference TRBV7-2 and TRBJ1-1): GAGVSQSPSNKVTEKGKDVELRCDPISGHTALYWYRQSLGQGLEFLIYFQGNSAPDKSGLPSDRFSAERTGGSVSTLTIQRTQQEDSAVYLCASSLDRSPNTEAFFGQGTRLTVV.

J is TRBJ1-2 and V is TRBV7-8, with TRBD1 matching 9 bases. In germline, CDR1 is SGHVS, CDR2 FQNEAQ. Unmatched junction bases numbered 7, after V lost 5 bases and J lost 3 bases. The CDR3 runs to 15 residues. The CDR3 reads CASSLQGQGHYGYTF. The DNA for the CDR3 is TGTGCCAGCAGCCTTCAGGGACAGGGACACTATGGCTACACCTTC.

This chain connects TRBV29-1 to TRBJ2-7; the D gene is possibly TRBD1 (6 bases). Germline CDR1 and CDR2: SQVTM and ANQGSEA. Trimming pared 6 bases from V and 1 base from J, leaving 10 bases between. CDR3 size: 12 residues. In nucleotides, the CDR3 is TGCAGCGTCTTGGGACAATCCTACGAGCAGTACTTC. Encoded protein: CSVLGQSYEQYF.

A note on this clonotype: A much bigger clone sits one base away, suggesting this may be a read error. The conserved phenylalanine or tryptophan normally closing the CDR3 is absent here, so this likely arose from a read error. The gene calls are TRBV29-1 and TRBJ2-7; D unclear. The V gene lost 3 bases and the J gene lost 0 bases, with 12 bases spanning the gap. The CDR3 has 14 residues. Per germline, CDR1 SQVTM and CDR2 ANQGSEA. CDR3 amino acids: CSVEMADGSYEQYL. Here the CDR3 DNA reads TGCAGCGTTGAGATGGCGGACGGCTCCTACGAGCAGTACCTC.

The sample holds many counts of this clonotype. The V and J genes are TRBV15 and TRBJ1-1, with a tentative D call TRBD1 (5 bases). The CDR3 consists of 14 residues. Trimming shortened V by 0 bases and J by 4 bases, and 9 bases separated the two germline ends. Germline V CDR1 and CDR2: LNHNV, YYDKDF (reference sequence). DNA of the CDR3: TGTGCCACCAGCAGAGACAGGGCGAGCACTGAAGCTTTCTTT. It yields the protein CATSRDRASTEAFF.

Regarding this clonotype: A much larger clone differs from this one at a single base, so this may be a read error. The chain has TRBV10-3 and TRBJ2-5; D remains ambiguous. The V gene lost 3 bases and the J gene lost 5 bases, with 4 bases spanning the gap. Germline loops: CDR1 ENHRY, CDR2 SYGVKD. CDR3 length equals 11 residues. CDR3 in amino acids: CAISDGETQYF. The DNA of the CDR3 is TGTGCCATCAGTGATGGGGAGACCCAGTACTTC.

The sample holds many counts of this clonotype. The rearrangement joins TRBV11-1 to TRBJ1-6, with D possibly being TRBD1 (6 bases). From germline, CDR1 is SGHAT and CDR2 FQDESV (reference sequence). This CDR3 is 14 amino acids long. V was pared by 10 bases and J by 9 bases, with 19 bases between. The CDR3 sequence: CAKARQAWCSPLHF. CDR3 sequence (DNA): TGTGCCAAGGCCAGACAGGCATGGTGTTCACCCCTCCACTTT.

Only a few counts were recorded for this clonotype. The chain is built from TRBV2 and TRBJ1-5; 10 bases fit TRBD1. J gave up 3 bases and V 6 bases, and 8 bases lay outside the gene matches. CDR1 and CDR2 from the germline V gene are SNHLY and FYNNEI. The CDR3 consists of 16 residues. The CDR3, as DNA: TGTGCCAGCAGCGGCGGGACAGGGGCGAACAATCAGCCCCAGCATTTT. Translated, it gives CASSGGTGANNQPQHF. The full variable domain, rest sourced from reference TRBV2 and TRBJ1-5, is EPEVTQTPSHQVTQMGQEVILRCVPISNHLYFYWYRQILGQKVEFLVSFYNNEISEKSEIFDDQFSVERPDGSNFTLKIRSTKLEDSAMYFCASSGGTGANNQPQHFGDGTRLSIL.

This clonotype has more than one count but fewer than ten. This rearrangement joins TRBV7-2 to TRBJ2-5, with a weak D call TRBD1 (5 bases). The V end was cut by 1 base, the J end by 4 bases, with 13 bases between. The CDR3 runs 15 residues. Germline V CDR1 and CDR2: SGHTA, FQGNSA. The CDR3 bases are TGTGCCAGCAGCTTAGATTCAGGGAAGGGAGAGACCCAGTACTTC. Its protein product is CASSLDSGKGETQYF.

This clonotype has a handful of counts. This chain uses TRBV7-9 with TRBJ1-3; D is ambiguous. The CDR3 has 15 residues. CDR1 is SEHNR and CDR2 is FQNEAQ in the germline V gene (reference sequence). V gave up 4 bases and J gave up 0 bases, with 10 bases separating them. CDR3 in amino acids: CASSYSSGSGNTIYF. CDR3 DNA sequence: TGTGCCAGCAGCTATTCCAGTGGCTCTGGAAACACCATATATTTT.